This T cell receptor (beta chain) was profiled in a study of control samples from healthy donors and cancer patients. The sample holds a few counts of this clone. Only in-frame clones appear in the TCRdb table, and some are missing; sequencing was by immunoSEQ multiplex PCR. The repertoire has 150,000 to 200,000 clones, about 90% of them found once; the top ten carry about 12%. The germline V gene has CDR1 MNHEY and CDR2 SMNVEV (reference sequence). CDR3 size: 16 residues. After removal of 5 bases from V and 1 base from J, the junction contained 10 bases not matched to a gene. The genes are TRBV27 and TRBJ1-1; 7 bases agree with TRBD1. Sequencing used blood. The sequence derives from a young man in good health. CDR3 loop: CASSRYIRGGNTEAFF. The CDR3 DNA reads TGTGCCAGCAGTCGTTACATCAGGGGGGGGAACACTGAAGCTTTCTTT.